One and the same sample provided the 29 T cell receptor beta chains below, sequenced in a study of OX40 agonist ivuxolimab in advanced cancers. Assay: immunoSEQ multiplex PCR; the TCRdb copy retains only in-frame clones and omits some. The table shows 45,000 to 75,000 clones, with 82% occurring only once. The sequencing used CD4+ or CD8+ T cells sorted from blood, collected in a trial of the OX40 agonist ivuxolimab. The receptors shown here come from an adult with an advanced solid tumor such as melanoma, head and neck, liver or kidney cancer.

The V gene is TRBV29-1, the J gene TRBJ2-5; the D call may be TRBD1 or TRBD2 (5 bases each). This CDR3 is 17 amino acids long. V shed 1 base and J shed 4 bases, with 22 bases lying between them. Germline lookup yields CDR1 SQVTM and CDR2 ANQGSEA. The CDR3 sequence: CSVEGGRARLGGETQYF. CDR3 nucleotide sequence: TGCAGCGTTGAAGGGGGCAGGGCGAGGCTTGGGGGAGAGACCCAGTACTTC.

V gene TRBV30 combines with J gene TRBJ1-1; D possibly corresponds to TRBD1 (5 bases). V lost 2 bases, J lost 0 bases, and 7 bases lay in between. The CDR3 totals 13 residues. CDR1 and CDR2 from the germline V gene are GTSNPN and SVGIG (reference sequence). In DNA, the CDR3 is TGTGCCTGGAGTCAGGGATTGAACACTGAAGCTTTCTTT. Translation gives CAWSQGLNTEAFF.

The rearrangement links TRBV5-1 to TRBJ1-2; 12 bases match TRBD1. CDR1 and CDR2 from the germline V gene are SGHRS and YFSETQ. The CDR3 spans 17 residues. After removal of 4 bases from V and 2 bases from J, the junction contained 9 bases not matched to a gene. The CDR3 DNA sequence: TGCGCCAGCAGCGCCGGGGGACAGGGGGCACTAAACTATGGCTACACCTTC. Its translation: CASSAGGQGALNYGYTF.

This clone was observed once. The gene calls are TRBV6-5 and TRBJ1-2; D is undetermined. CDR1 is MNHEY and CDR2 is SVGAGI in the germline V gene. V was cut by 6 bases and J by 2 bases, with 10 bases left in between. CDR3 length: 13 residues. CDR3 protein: CASRTLRNYGYTF. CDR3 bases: TGTGCCAGCAGGACCTTAAGGAACTATGGCTACACCTTC.

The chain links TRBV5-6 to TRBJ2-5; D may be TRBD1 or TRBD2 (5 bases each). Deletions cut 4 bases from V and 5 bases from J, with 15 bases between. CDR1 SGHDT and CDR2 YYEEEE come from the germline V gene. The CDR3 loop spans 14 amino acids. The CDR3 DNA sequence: TGTGCCAGCAGCGTGGGACCTTTAGAGGAGACCCAGTACTTC. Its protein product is CASSVGPLEETQYF.

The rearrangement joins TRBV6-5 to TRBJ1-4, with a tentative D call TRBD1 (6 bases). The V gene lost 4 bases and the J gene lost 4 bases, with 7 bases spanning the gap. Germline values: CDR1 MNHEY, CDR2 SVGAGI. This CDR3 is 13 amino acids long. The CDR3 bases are TGTGCCAGCAGTTCAGGGGTTAATGAAAAACTGTTTTTT. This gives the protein CASSSGVNEKLFF.

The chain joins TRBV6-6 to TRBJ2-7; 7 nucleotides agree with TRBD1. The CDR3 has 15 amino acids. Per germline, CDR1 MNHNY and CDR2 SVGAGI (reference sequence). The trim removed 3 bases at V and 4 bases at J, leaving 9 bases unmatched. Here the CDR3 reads CASSYLGTDAYEQYF. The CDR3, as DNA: TGTGCCAGCAGTTATCTAGGGACAGACGCTTACGAGCAGTACTTC.

CDR3 sequence reads: CASSQGRANTEAFF. For the CDR3, the DNA is TGTGCCAGCAGCCAAGGCAGGGCGAACACTGAAGCTTTCTTT. This chain joins TRBV4-2 and TRBJ1-1; tentatively, D is TRBD1 (5 bases). V was cut by 1 base and J by 1 base, with 7 bases left in between. Germline assignment: CDR1 LGHNA and CDR2 YNFKEQ. The CDR3 has 14 amino acids.

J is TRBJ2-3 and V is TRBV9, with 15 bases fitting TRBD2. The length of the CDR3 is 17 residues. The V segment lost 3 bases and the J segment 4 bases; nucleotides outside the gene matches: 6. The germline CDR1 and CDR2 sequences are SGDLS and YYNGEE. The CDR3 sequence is CASSASGLAGGADTQYF. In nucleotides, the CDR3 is TGTGCCAGCAGCGCCTCAGGACTAGCGGGGGGGGCAGATACGCAGTATTTT.

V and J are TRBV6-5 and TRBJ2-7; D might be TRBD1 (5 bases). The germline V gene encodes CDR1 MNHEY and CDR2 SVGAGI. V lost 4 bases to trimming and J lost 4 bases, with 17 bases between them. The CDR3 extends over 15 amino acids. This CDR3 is CASSLGHPRIYEQYF. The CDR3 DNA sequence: TGTGCCAGCAGTTTAGGACATCCTCGAATTTACGAGCAGTACTTC.

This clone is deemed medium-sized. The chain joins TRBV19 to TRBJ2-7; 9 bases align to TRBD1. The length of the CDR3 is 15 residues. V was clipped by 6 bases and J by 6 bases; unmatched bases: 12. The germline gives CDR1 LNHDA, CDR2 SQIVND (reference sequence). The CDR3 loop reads CASRAGDRASSEQYF. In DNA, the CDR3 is TGTGCCAGTAGGGCCGGGGACAGGGCCTCCAGCGAGCAGTACTTC.

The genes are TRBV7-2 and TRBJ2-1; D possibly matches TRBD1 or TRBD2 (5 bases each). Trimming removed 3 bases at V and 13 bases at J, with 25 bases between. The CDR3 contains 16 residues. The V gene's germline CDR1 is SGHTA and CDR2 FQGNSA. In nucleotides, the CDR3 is TGTGCCAGCAGCTTTTCGGGGCTCGCTTTTGGTGGAGAACAGTTCTTC. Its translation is CASSFSGLAFGGEQFF.

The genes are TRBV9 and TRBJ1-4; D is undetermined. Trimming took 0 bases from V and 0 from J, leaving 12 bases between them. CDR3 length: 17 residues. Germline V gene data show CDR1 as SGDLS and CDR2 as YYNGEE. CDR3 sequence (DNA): TGTGCCAGCAGCGTAGCGGGAGGTGAGGCAACTAATGAAAAACTGTTTTTT. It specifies CASSVAGGEATNEKLFF.

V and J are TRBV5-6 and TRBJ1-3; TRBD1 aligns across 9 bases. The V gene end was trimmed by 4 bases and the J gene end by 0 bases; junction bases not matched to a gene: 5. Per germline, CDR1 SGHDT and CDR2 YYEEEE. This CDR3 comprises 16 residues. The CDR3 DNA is TGTGCCAGCAGCGGGGACAGGGCAGCCTCTGGAAACACCATATATTTT. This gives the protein CASSGDRAASGNTIYF. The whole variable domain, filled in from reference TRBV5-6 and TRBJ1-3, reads DAGVTQSPTHLIKTRGQQVTLRCSPKSGHDTVSWYQQALGQGPQFIFQYYEEEERQRGNFPDRFSGHQFPNYSSELNVNALLLGDSALYLCASSGDRAASGNTIYFGEGSWLTVV.

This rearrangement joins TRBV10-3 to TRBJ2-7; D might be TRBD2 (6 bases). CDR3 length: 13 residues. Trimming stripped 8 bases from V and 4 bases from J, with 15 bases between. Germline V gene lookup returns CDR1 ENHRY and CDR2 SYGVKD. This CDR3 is CAIAGTETYEQYF. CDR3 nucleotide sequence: TGTGCCATCGCCGGGACTGAGACGTACGAGCAGTACTTC.

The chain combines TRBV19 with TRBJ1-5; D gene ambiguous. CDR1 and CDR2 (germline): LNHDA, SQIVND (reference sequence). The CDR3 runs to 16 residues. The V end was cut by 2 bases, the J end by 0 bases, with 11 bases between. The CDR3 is CASSIWNKISNQPQHF. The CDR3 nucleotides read TGTGCCAGTAGTATATGGAACAAGATTAGCAATCAGCCCCAGCATTTT.

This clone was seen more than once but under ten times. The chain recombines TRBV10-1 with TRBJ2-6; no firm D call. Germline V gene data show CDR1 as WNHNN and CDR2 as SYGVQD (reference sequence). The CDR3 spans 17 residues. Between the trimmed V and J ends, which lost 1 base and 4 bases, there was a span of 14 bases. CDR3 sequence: CASSECQSSDGANVLTF. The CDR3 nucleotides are TGCGCCAGCAGTGAGTGCCAGAGCAGCGACGGGGCCAACGTCCTGACTTTC.

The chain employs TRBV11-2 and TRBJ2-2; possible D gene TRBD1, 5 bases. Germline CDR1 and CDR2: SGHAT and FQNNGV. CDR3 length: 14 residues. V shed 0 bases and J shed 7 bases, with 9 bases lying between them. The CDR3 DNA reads TGTGCCAGCAGCTTAGATCAGACAGTCGGGGAGCTGTTTTTT. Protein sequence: CASSLDQTVGELFF.

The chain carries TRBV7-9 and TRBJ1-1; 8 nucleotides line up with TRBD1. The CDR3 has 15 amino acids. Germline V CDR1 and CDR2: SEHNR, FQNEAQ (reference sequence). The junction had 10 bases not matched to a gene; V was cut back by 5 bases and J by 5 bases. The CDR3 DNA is TGTGCCAGCAGCCGTGGTACAGGGGGGAGAACTGAAGCTTTCTTT. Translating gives CASSRGTGGRTEAFF. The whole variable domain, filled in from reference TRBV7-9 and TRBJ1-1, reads DTGVSQNPRHKITKRGQNVTFRCDPISEHNRLYWYRQTLGQGPEFLTYFQNEAQLEKSRLLSDRFSAERPKGSFSTLEIQRTEQGDSAMYLCASSRGTGGRTEAFFGQGTRLTVV.

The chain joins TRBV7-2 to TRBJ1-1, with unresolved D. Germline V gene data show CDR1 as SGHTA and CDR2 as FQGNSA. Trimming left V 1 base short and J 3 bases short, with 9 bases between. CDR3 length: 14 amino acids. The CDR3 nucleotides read TGTGCCAGCAGCTTAGATCAGTGGGACACTGAAGCTTTCTTT. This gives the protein CASSLDQWDTEAFF.

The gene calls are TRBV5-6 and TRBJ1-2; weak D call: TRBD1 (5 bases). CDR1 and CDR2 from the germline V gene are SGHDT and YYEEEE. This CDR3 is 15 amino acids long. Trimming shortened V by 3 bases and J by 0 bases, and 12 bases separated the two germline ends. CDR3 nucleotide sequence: TGTGCCAGCAGCTCCACGGGGGGTTCTAACTATGGCTACACCTTC. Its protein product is CASSSTGGSNYGYTF.

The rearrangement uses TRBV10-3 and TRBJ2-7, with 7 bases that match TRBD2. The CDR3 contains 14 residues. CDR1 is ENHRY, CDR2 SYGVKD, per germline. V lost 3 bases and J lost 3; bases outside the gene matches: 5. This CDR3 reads CAISDRGGSYEQYF. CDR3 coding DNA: TGTGCCATCAGTGATCGCGGCGGGAGCTACGAGCAGTACTTC.

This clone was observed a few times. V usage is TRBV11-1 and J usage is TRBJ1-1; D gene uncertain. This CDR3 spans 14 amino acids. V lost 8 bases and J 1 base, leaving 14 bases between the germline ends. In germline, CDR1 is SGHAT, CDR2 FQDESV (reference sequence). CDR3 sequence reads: CASRPTAPNTEAFF. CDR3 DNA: TGTGCCAGCCGCCCGACGGCTCCGAACACTGAAGCTTTCTTT.

CDR3 nucleotides: TGTGCCAGCAGACGTAGGGGGGAGAGCAATCAGCCCCAGCATTTT. Translation: CASRRRGESNQPQHF. The chain combines TRBV6-6 with TRBJ1-5, with D perhaps matching TRBD1 (6 bases). This CDR3 contains 15 residues. With 6 bases removed from V and 1 base from J, the gap between germline ends came to 13 bases. CDR1 is MNHNY and CDR2 is SVGAGI in the germline V gene (reference sequence).

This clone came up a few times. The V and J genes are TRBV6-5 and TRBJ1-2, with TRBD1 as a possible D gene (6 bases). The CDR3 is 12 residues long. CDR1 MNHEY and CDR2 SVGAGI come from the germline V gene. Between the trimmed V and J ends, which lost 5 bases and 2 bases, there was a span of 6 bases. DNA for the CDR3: TGTGCCAGCAGTCAGGGGAACTATGGCTACACCTTC. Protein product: CASSQGNYGYTF.

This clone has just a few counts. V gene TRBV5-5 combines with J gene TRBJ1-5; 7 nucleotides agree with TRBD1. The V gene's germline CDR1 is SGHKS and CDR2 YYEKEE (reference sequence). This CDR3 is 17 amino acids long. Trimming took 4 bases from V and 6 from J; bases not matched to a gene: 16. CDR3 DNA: TGTGCCAGCAGCCCCCTGGGCGGGACAGCATTGGGTCAGCCCCAGCATTTT. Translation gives CASSPLGGTALGQPQHF.

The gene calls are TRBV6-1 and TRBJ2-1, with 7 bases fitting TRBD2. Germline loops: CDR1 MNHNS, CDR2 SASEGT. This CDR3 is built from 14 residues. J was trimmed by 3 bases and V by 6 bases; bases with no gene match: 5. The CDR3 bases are TGTGCCAGCAGCGAATGGACTAGCTACAATGAGCAGTTCTTC. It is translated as CASSEWTSYNEQFF.

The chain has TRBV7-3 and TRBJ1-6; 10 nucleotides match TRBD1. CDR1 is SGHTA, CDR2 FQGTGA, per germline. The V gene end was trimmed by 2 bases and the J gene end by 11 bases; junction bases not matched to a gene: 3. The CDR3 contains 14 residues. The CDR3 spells CASSLGDRGAPLHF. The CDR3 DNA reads TGTGCCAGCAGCTTAGGGGACAGGGGAGCACCCCTCCACTTT.

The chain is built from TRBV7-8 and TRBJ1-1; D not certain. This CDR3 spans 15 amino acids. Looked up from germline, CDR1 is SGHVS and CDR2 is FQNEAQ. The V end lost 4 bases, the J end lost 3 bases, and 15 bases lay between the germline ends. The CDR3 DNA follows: TGTGCCAGCAGCTCAACCGAGGACGGATACACTGAAGCTTTCTTT. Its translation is CASSSTEDGYTEAFF.